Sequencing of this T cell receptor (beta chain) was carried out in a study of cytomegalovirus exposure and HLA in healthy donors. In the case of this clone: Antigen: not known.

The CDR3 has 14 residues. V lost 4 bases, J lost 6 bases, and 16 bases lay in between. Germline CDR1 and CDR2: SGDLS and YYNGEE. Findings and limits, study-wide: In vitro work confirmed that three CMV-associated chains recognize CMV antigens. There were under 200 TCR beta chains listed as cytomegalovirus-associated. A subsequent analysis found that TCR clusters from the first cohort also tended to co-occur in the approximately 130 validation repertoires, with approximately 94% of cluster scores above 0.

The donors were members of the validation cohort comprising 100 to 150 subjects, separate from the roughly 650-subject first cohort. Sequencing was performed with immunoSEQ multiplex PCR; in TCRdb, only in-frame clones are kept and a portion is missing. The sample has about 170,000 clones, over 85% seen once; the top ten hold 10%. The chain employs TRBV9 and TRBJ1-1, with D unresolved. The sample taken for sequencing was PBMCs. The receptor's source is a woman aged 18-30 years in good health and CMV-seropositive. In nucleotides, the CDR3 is TGTGCCAGCAGCCCCCCTCTAGGCGCCTCTGAAGCTTTCTTT. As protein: CASSPPLGASEAFF. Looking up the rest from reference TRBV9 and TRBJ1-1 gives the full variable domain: DSGVTQTPKHLITATGQRVTLRCSPRSGDLSVYWYQQSLDQGLQFLIQYYNGEERAKGNILERFSAQQFPDLHSELNLSSLELGDSALYFCASSPPLGASEAFFGQGTRLTVV.